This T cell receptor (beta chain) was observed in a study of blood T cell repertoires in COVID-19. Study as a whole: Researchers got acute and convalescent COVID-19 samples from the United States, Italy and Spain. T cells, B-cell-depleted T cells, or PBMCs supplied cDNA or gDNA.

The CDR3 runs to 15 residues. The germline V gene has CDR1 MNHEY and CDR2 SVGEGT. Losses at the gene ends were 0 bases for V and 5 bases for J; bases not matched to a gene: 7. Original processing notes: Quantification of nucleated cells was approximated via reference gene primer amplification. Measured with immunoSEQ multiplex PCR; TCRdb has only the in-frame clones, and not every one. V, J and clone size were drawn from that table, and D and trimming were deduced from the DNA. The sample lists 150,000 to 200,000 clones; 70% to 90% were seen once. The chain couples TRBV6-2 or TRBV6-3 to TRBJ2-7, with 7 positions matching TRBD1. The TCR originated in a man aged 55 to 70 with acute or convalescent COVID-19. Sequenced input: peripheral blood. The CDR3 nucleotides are TGTGCCAGCAGTTACTCAAGGGGGCGCCGAGACGAGCAGTACTTC. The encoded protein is CASSYSRGRRDEQYF.